The next 2 T cell receptor beta chains were all read from a single sample in a study of T cells in Graves' hyperthyroidism and ophthalmopathy. Amplification targeted TCR beta CDR3 regions from RNA transcripts. TCR CDR3 underwent first-round RT-PCR with the HTBI primer set. TCRdb re-called the multiplex PCR reads through MiXCR, storing one row per CDR3 protein. The data hold about 640,000 distinct CDR3 sequences, with 45% observed a single time. Sequencing was carried out using peripheral blood or thyroid tissue (not recorded which). These receptors were taken from an adult man with Graves' disease, either hyperthyroidism or ophthalmopathy (not recorded which).

This clonotype was seen ten or more times. This rearrangement joins TRBV7-2 to TRBJ1-1; perhaps TRBD1 as D (5 bases). Trimming removed 3 bases at V and 7 bases at J, with 6 bases between. CDR1 is SGHTA and CDR2 is FQGNSA in the germline V gene. This CDR3 contains 11 residues. The CDR3 bases are TGTGCCAGCAGCTTTGACAGTGAAGCTTTCTTT. It yields the protein CASSFDSEAFF.

This chain joins TRBV29-1 and TRBJ2-2; D is ambiguous. V was trimmed by 4 bases and J by 2 bases, leaving 11 bases between them. From germline, CDR1 is SQVTM and CDR2 ANQGSEA. The CDR3 contains 14 residues. The CDR3 DNA reads as TGCAGCGTTGTGGTGGGCTTCAACACCGGGGAGCTGTTTTTT. Amino acid sequence: CSVVVGFNTGELFF.